Each of the 16 T cell receptor beta chains below was sequenced from the same sample in a study of blood T cell repertoires in COVID-19. Only in-frame clones appear in the TCRdb table, and some are missing; sequencing was by immunoSEQ multiplex PCR. This sample yields about 120,000 clones, of which about four fifths are seen a single time; about 10% belongs to the top ten. Sequencing input: peripheral blood. The origin of the receptors is a human donor in a cohort sampled during active COVID-19.

The J gene is TRBJ2-2, the V gene TRBV7-9; 16 bases map to TRBD2. Germline V gives CDR1 SEHNR, CDR2 FQNEAQ (reference sequence). This CDR3 has 19 residues. Trimming cost V 7 bases and J 4 bases; bases outside gene matches: 12. The CDR3 DNA sequence: TGTGCCAGCACCGCTCCGGGGACTAGCGGGAGGGGTGTCACCGGGGAGCTGTTTTTT. This translates into CASTAPGTSGRGVTGELFF.

The chain uses TRBV5-1 and TRBJ2-1; 7 bases match TRBD1. The CDR3 is made up of 15 amino acids. The V gene's germline CDR1 is SGHRS and CDR2 YFSETQ. The J segment lost 5 bases and the V segment lost 4 bases, leaving 9 bases of the junction unmatched. DNA of the CDR3: TGCGCCAGCAGCCGACAGGGTAGGTATGACAATGAGCAGTTCTTC. Translating gives CASSRQGRYDNEQFF.

V gene TRBV19 combines with J gene TRBJ1-1; the D gene is possibly TRBD1 (5 bases). The V and J ends lost 6 bases and 1 base respectively, with 12 bases between them. The CDR3 runs to 14 residues. Germline V CDR1 and CDR2: LNHDA, SQIVND (reference sequence). CDR3 loop: CASRPTAKNTEAFF. CDR3 coding DNA: TGTGCCAGTAGACCGACAGCAAAGAACACTGAAGCTTTCTTT.

Only a few counts were recorded for this clone. The rearrangement joins TRBV30 to TRBJ2-7; D might be TRBD2 (7 bases). The V gene's germline CDR1 is GTSNPN and CDR2 SVGIG (reference sequence). V was cut by 5 bases and J by 5 bases, with 16 bases left in between. The CDR3 consists of 13 residues. This CDR3 is CAWGQFGRNEQYF. The CDR3 coding sequence is TGTGCCTGGGGACAGTTCGGGAGGAACGAGCAGTACTTC.

The CDR3, as DNA: TGTGCCAGCAGTCCGACTAGAGCGGGAGTAACCGGGGAGCTGTTTTTT. Its protein is CASSPTRAGVTGELFF. The chain recombines TRBV28 with TRBJ2-2, with TRBD2 identical over 8 bases. The CDR3 spans 16 residues. Losses at the gene ends were 5 bases for V and 5 bases for J; bases not matched to a gene: 10. Germline V gene data show CDR1 as MDHEN and CDR2 as SYDVKM.

The V and J genes are TRBV5-1 and TRBJ1-4; D may be TRBD1 (6 bases). The germline V gene has CDR1 SGHRS and CDR2 YFSETQ. CDR3 size: 15 residues. V was cut by 0 bases and J by 8 bases, with 14 bases left in between. This CDR3 reads CASSLGAGVSEKLFF. The DNA for the CDR3 is TGCGCCAGCAGCTTGGGGGCAGGGGTATCCGAAAAACTGTTTTTT. The variable domain in full, with the rest retrieved from reference TRBV5-1 and TRBJ1-4, is KAGVTQTPRYLIKTRGQQVTLSCSPISGHRSVSWYQQTPGQGLQFLFEYFSETQRNKGNFPGRFSGRQFSNSRSEMNVSTLELGDSALYLCASSLGAGVSEKLFFGSGTQLSVL.

In DNA form, the CDR3 reads TGTGCCAGCAGTGAGACGGACAGGGTCCCCTACGAGCAGTACTTC. Translated, it gives CASSETDRVPYEQYF. The chain carries TRBV6-4 and TRBJ2-7; TRBD1 aligns across 8 bases. This CDR3 is built from 15 residues. Germline-derived CDR1 and CDR2 are MRHNA and SNTAGT. V shed 3 bases, J shed 2 bases, and the junction held 6 bases outside the gene matches.

The chain employs TRBV5-1 and TRBJ2-7; 13 nucleotides match TRBD2. V gave up 4 bases and J gave up 5 bases; unmatched junction bases: 9. The CDR3 is 16 residues long. Germline CDR1 and CDR2: SGHRS and YFSETQ. CDR3 amino acids: CASSPGTSGTFDEQYF. DNA for the CDR3: TGCGCCAGCAGCCCGGGGACTAGCGGGACCTTCGACGAGCAGTACTTC. Filled out from reference TRBV5-1 and TRBJ2-7, the complete variable domain reads KAGVTQTPRYLIKTRGQQVTLSCSPISGHRSVSWYQQTPGQGLQFLFEYFSETQRNKGNFPGRFSGRQFSNSRSEMNVSTLELGDSALYLCASSPGTSGTFDEQYFGPGTRLTVT.

The rearrangement links TRBV29-1 to TRBJ1-5, with D maybe TRBD1 (6 bases). The CDR3 has 13 amino acids. The germline V and J ends were trimmed by 6 bases and 11 bases, with 20 bases remaining between them. Germline V gene data show CDR1 as SQVTM and CDR2 as ANQGSEA. The CDR3 coding sequence is TGCAGCGTCGCAGGGGTAGGGGGGAGGGCCCAGCATTTT. Translation gives CSVAGVGGRAQHF.

The chain is built from TRBV30 and TRBJ2-3; the match to TRBD1 covers 7 bases. V was clipped by 3 bases and J by 3 bases; unmatched bases: 6. Germline CDR1 and CDR2: GTSNPN and SVGIG (reference sequence). The CDR3 spans 14 residues. CDR3 loop: CAWSEQGITDTQYF. CDR3 nucleotide sequence: TGTGCCTGGAGCGAACAGGGGATAACAGATACGCAGTATTTT.

The rearrangement uses TRBV7-8 and TRBJ1-5; D gene ambiguous. V dropped 4 bases and J dropped 0 bases, with 16 bases sitting between them. Looked up from germline, CDR1 is SGHVS and CDR2 is FQNEAQ. The CDR3 contains 17 residues. In nucleotides, the CDR3 is TGTGCCAGCAGCTATAGGGAGGGCATCTATAGCAATCAGCCCCAGCATTTT. Translated, it gives CASSYREGIYSNQPQHF.

The chain couples TRBV11-3 to TRBJ2-1; TRBD2 matches at 7 bases. The CDR3 spans 15 residues. Germline trimming cut 8 bases from V and 0 bases from J; bases unmatched to any gene: 7. Germline V gives CDR1 SGHNT, CDR2 YENEEA. CDR3 sequence (DNA): TGTGCCAGCTCCGCTAGCGGAAGCTCCTACAATGAGCAGTTCTTC. Translating it yields CASSASGSSYNEQFF.

CDR3 residues: CASRVFTGSYNSPLHF. CDR3 nucleotides: TGTGCCAGCCGTGTCTTTACAGGCTCCTATAATTCACCCCTCCACTTT. This chain links TRBV19 with TRBJ1-6, with D possibly being TRBD1 (5 bases). The CDR3 has 16 residues. Per germline, CDR1 LNHDA and CDR2 SQIVND (reference sequence). V dropped 9 bases and J dropped 0 bases, with 15 bases sitting between them.

V usage is TRBV6-6 and J usage is TRBJ2-5, with 15 positions matching TRBD2. The germline V gene encodes CDR1 MNHNY and CDR2 SVGAGI (reference sequence). The CDR3 consists of 17 residues. V lost 5 bases, J lost 2 bases, and 6 bases stayed unmatched. Written as DNA, the CDR3 is TGTGCCAGCAGTCAACCGGGACTAGCGGGGGGTCAAGAGACCCAGTACTTC. It specifies CASSQPGLAGGQETQYF.

This chain uses TRBV5-1 with TRBJ2-5; D gene unclear. V lost 0 bases, J lost 3 bases, and 9 bases lay in between. Germline CDR1 reads SGHRS; CDR2 reads YFSETQ. The CDR3 consists of 14 residues. CDR3 region: CASSLAAGEETQYF. The CDR3 nucleotides read TGCGCCAGCAGCTTGGCTGCCGGTGAAGAGACCCAGTACTTC.

The rearrangement joins TRBV30 to TRBJ1-4; no firm D call. CDR3 length: 14 amino acids. Germline values: CDR1 GTSNPN, CDR2 SVGIG (reference sequence). The V gene lost 0 bases and the J gene lost 7 bases, with 12 bases spanning the gap. The CDR3 protein is CAWSVLNEFEKLFF. In DNA, the CDR3 is TGTGCCTGGAGTGTACTGAACGAGTTTGAAAAACTGTTTTTT.